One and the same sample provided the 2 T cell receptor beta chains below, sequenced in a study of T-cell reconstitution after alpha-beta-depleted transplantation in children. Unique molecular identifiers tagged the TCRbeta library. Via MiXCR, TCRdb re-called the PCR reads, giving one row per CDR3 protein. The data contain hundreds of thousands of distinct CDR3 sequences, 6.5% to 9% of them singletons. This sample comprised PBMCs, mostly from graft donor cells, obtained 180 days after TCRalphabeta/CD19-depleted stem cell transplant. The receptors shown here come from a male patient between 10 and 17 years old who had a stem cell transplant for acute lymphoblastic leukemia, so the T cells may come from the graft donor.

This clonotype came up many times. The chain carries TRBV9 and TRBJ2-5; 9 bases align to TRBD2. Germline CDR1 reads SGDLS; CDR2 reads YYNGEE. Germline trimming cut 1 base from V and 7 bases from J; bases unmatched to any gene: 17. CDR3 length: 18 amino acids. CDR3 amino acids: CASSVWEAGGAKLGTQYF. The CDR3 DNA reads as TGTGCCAGCAGCGTATGGGAAGCGGGGGGCGCCAAGTTAGGGACCCAGTACTTC.

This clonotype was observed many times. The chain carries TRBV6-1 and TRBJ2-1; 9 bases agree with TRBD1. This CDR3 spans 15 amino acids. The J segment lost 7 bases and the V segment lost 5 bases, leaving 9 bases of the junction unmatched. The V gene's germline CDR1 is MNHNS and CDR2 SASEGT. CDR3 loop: CASSQGTGPLNEQFF. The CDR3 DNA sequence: TGTGCCAGCAGTCAAGGGACAGGGCCGTTGAATGAGCAGTTCTTC.